The 6 T cell receptor beta chains reported below all come from one sample, sequenced in a study of spatial heterogeneity in lung cancer. Time point of the sample: blood at routine non-recurrence follow-up after resection. TCRdb re-derived calls from the 5' RACE reads in MiXCR, one entry per CDR3 protein. Of more than 75,000 distinct CDR3 sequences listed, 15% to 20% were seen once; the top ten hold around a fifth. The input for sequencing was PBMCs, taken at follow-up. These receptors were taken from a male donor with early-stage non-small cell lung cancer.

This clonotype has a single count. This chain uses TRBV20-1 with TRBJ1-5; D unresolved. The germline gives CDR1 DFQATT, CDR2 SNEGSKA (reference sequence). V lost 4 bases and J 4 bases, leaving 8 bases between the germline ends. This CDR3 is built from 12 residues. CDR3 loop: CSATPGNQPQHF. As DNA, the CDR3 is TGCAGTGCTACTCCGGGGAATCAGCCCCAGCATTTT.

The CDR3 is CASSSYRVTTEAFF. Here the CDR3 DNA reads TGTGCCAGCAGTTCCTACAGGGTGACCACTGAAGCTTTCTTT. The chain joins TRBV6-2 or TRBV6-3 to TRBJ1-1; D is perhaps TRBD1 (6 bases). This CDR3 comprises 14 residues. Trimming pared 4 bases from V and 4 bases from J, leaving 13 bases between. Germline V gene lookup returns CDR1 MNHEY and CDR2 SVGEGT.

V is TRBV30 and J is TRBJ1-1; no reliable D call. Germline lookup yields CDR1 GTSNPN and CDR2 SVGIG (reference sequence). CDR3 size: 14 residues. V was pared by 2 bases and J by 3 bases, with 13 bases between. The CDR3, as DNA: TGTGCCTGGAGTTGGGGAGGGCTGGACACTGAAGCTTTCTTT. Its protein is CAWSWGGLDTEAFF.

This clonotype was seen at least ten times. The gene calls are TRBV19 and TRBJ2-5; D gene uncertain. This CDR3 is 14 amino acids long. V lost 2 bases and J lost 3, with 10 bases in between. Germline V lookup: CDR1 LNHDA, CDR2 SQIVND (reference sequence). CDR3 in DNA: TGTGCCAGTAGTATAAGCCGGAACGAAGAGACCCAGTACTTC. Its protein is CASSISRNEETQYF.

This rearrangement joins TRBV5-4 to TRBJ2-4, with 11 positions matching TRBD2. CDR3 size: 17 residues. CDR1 SGHNT and CDR2 YYREEE come from the germline V gene (reference sequence). The V gene end was trimmed by 5 bases and the J gene end by 7 bases; junction bases not matched to a gene: 14. CDR3 coding DNA: TGTGCCAGCAGACACTCCTTAGCGGGAGGGCCTGGGAACATTCAGTACTTC. Its protein is CASRHSLAGGPGNIQYF.

The genes are TRBV19 and TRBJ1-5; D unresolved. The CDR3 extends over 12 amino acids. Per germline, CDR1 LNHDA and CDR2 SQIVND (reference sequence). V shed 6 bases and J shed 6 bases, with 9 bases lying between them. The CDR3 spells CASRLESQPQHF. The CDR3 nucleotides read TGTGCCAGTAGGTTAGAATCTCAGCCCCAGCATTTT. The entire variable domain, with the rest obtained from reference TRBV19 and TRBJ1-5, is as follows: DGGITQSPKYLFRKEGQNVTLSCEQNLNHDAMYWYRQDPGQGLRLIYYSQIVNDFQKGDIAEGYSVSREKKESFPLTVTSAQKNPTAFYLCASRLESQPQHFGDGTRLSIL.